These T cell receptor beta chains were read from a single sample in a study of Ad26.COV2.S vaccination and SARS-CoV-2 variants. The protocol was immunoSEQ multiplex PCR, while the TCRdb copy is restricted to in-frame clones and leaves out a portion. Found here are about 680,000 clones, 80% to 90% of them singletons; the top ten hold roughly 1.5%. The sequenced sample was peripheral blood, obtained in a trial of Ad26.COV2.S vaccine versus placebo. The receptors derive from a person aged 18-60 years who received the Ad26.COV2.S COVID-19 vaccine or a placebo. The CDR3 runs from the conserved cysteine through the conserved F or W. A D gene is named only where the DNA matches it firmly. Size is stated for part of the rows, as once, few or many counts, or as a class when the clone is expanded.

NA,TRBJ1-5,NA,TRBV7-2,TGTGCCAGCACCAAAGACCGGTATAGCAATCAGCCCCAGCATTTT,CASTKDRYSNQPQHF
NA,TRBJ1-4,TRBD1,TRBV14,TGTGCCAGCAGCCAAGATCGGGGAGGGGGCTGGGAAAAACTGTTTTTT,CASSQDRGGGWEKLFF
NA,TRBJ2-3,TRBD2,TRBV5-4,TGTGCCAGCAGACTGATTAGCGGGAGTGCTGATACGCAGTATTTT,CASRLISGSADTQYF
NA,TRBJ2-1,NA,TRBV3-1/TRBV3-2,TGTGCCAGCAGCCTCCTCGAGGGGGTGTCCTACAATGAGCAGTTCTTC,CASSLLEGVSYNEQFF
NA,TRBJ2-5,TRBD1,TRBV18,TGTGCCAGCTCACCACCGGGGAGCAGGGGGCATAGGGAGACCCAGTACTTC,CASSPPGSRGHRETQYF
NA,TRBJ2-1,NA,TRBV6-5,TGTGCCAGCAGTTCCTTGACAGGAGGTAATGAGCAGTTCTTC,CASSSLTGGNEQFF
once,TRBJ1-3,NA,TRBV11-2,TGTGCCAGCAGCTTTCGACAGGTTTTCTCTGGAAACACCATATATTTT,CASSFRQVFSGNTIYF
NA,TRBJ1-5,TRBD1,TRBV5-1,TGCGCCAGCAGCTTGGAACCCGGGACAGTGGGCAATCAGCCCCAGCATTTT,CASSLEPGTVGNQPQHF
NA,TRBJ2-5,NA,TRBV14,TGTGCCAGCAGCCTAGACACGGGGGGCAGAGAGACCCAGTACTTC,CASSLDTGGRETQYF
NA,TRBJ2-5,NA,TRBV6-4,TGTGCCAGCAGTGACTCGATATCTGGGACCCCAGAGACCCAGTACTTC,CASSDSISGTPETQYF
NA,TRBJ1-5,NA,TRBV1,TGCACCAGCAGCCAAGTGTTTTTTCGCAATCAGCCCCAGCATTTT,CTSSQVFFRNQPQHF